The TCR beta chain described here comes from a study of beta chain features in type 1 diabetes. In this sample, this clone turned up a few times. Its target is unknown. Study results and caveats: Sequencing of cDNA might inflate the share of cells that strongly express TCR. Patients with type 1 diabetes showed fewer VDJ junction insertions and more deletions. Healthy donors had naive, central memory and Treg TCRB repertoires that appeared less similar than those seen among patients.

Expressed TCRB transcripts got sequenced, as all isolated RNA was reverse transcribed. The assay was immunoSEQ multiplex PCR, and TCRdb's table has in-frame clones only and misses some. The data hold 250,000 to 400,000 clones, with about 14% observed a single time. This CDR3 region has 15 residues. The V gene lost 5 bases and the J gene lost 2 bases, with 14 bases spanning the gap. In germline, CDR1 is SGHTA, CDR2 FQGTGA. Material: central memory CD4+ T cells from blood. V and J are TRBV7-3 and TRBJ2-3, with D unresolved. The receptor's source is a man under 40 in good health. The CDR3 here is CASSLRKLNTDTQYF. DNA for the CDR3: TGTGCCAGCAGCCTCCGAAAACTTAACACAGATACGCAGTATTTT.